Each of the 8 T cell receptor beta chains below was sequenced from the same sample in a study of cytomegalovirus exposure and HLA in healthy donors. PCR primers comprised 60 Vbeta and 13 Jbeta primers. TCRdb's copy holds only in-frame clones and misses some; the assay was immunoSEQ multiplex PCR. The sample holds roughly 110,000 clones, approximately 80% seen once. The source material was PBMCs. These receptors were collected from a man between 25 and 39 years old in good health and CMV-seropositive.

The chain combines TRBV6-5 with TRBJ1-2; 8 nucleotides align to TRBD1. CDR1 MNHEY and CDR2 SVGAGI come from the germline V gene. The CDR3 is 13 amino acids. The J segment lost 8 bases and the V segment lost 5 bases, leaving 7 bases of the junction unmatched. In DNA, the CDR3 is TGTGCCAGCAGTCCTCCGACAGGGGCCGGCTACACCTTC. Its protein is CASSPPTGAGYTF.

The chain uses TRBV5-4 and TRBJ2-5; 9 nucleotides agree with TRBD1. The end of the DNA is better explained by TRBJ2-7, so the J call may be wrong. CDR1 is SGHNT, CDR2 YYREEE, per germline (reference sequence). The CDR3 spans 15 residues. CDR3 DNA sequence: TGTGCCAGCAGCTTGCGAGGACAGGGGCTCTACGAGCAGTACTTC. This sequence encodes CASSLRGQGLYEQYF.

V usage is TRBV27 and J usage is TRBJ1-2; TRBD1 is a possible D gene (5 bases). The CDR3 sequence is 14 residues long. V was shortened by 3 bases and J by 4 bases, with 12 bases between the two germline ends. Germline-derived CDR1 and CDR2 are MNHEY and SMNVEV (reference sequence). CDR3 in DNA: TGTGCCAGCAGTTTTTCTGGGGGGTCCTATGGCTACACCTTC. It is translated as CASSFSGGSYGYTF.

The chain is built from TRBV18 and TRBJ2-4; 9 bases map to TRBD1. V lost 6 bases and J lost 4; bases outside the gene matches: 13. CDR1 is KGHSH, CDR2 LQKENI, per germline. This CDR3 comprises 17 residues. The CDR3 coding sequence is TGTGCCAGCTCTCCCAGCCCGACAGGGGGGGGAAAAAACATTCAGTACTTC. Residues: CASSPSPTGGGKNIQYF.

This clone showed up just a few times. The chain links TRBV5-1 to TRBJ2-5, with TRBD2 as a possible D gene (6 bases). The CDR3 runs 16 residues. The V end lost 4 bases, the J end lost 1 base, and 17 bases lay between the germline ends. Looked up from germline, CDR1 is SGHRS and CDR2 is YFSETQ. For the CDR3, the DNA is TGCGCCAGCAGCACTCAATTCCTGGGAGGCCAAGAGACCCAGTACTTC. Residues: CASSTQFLGGQETQYF.

The chain has TRBV2 and TRBJ1-5; D is undetermined. Trimming removed 3 bases at V and 3 bases at J, with 12 bases between. This CDR3 has 15 amino acids. Germline CDR1 and CDR2: SNHLY and FYNNEI. This CDR3 reads CASSDPVGVNQPQHF. The CDR3 nucleotides are TGTGCCAGCAGTGATCCAGTCGGGGTCAATCAGCCCCAGCATTTT.

The chain couples TRBV9 to TRBJ2-1; 11 nucleotides agree with TRBD2. The CDR3 length is 19 residues. CDR1 is SGDLS and CDR2 is YYNGEE in the germline V gene. Trimming took 0 bases from V and 10 from J; bases not matched to a gene: 18. CDR3 in DNA: TGTGCCAGCAGCGTAGACCCTAGCGGGAGGAGCGGGAGGACATGGGAGCAGTTCTTC. It codes for CASSVDPSGRSGRTWEQFF.

The chain employs TRBV2 and TRBJ2-3, with D unresolved. The germline V gene encodes CDR1 SNHLY and CDR2 FYNNEI. The CDR3 has 12 amino acids. Trimming removed 4 bases at V and 1 base at J, with 3 bases between. CDR3 bases: TGTGCCAGCAGTGCCGGCACAGATACGCAGTATTTT. Its protein is CASSAGTDTQYF.